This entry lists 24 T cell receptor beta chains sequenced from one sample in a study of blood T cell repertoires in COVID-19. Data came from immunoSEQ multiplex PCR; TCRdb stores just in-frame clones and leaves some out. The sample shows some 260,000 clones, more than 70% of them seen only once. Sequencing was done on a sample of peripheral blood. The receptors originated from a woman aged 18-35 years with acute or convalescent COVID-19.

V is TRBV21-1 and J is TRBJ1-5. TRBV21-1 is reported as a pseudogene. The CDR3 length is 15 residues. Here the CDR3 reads CASSKTTADNQPQHF. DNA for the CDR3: TGTGCCAGCAGCAAAACTACAGCGGACAATCAGCCCCAGCATTTT.

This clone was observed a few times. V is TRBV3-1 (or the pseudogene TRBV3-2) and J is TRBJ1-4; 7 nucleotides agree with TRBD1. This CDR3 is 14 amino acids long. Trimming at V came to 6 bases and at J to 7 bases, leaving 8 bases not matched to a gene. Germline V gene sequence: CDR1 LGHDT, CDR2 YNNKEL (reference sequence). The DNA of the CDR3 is TGTGCCAGCAGTCCAGGGGGGCGGGGTGAAAAACTGTTTTTT. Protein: CASSPGGRGEKLFF.

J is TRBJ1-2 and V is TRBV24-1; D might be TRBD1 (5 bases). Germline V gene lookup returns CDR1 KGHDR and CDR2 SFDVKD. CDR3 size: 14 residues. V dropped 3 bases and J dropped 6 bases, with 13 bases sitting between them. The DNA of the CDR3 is TGTGCCACCAGTGATACGGCAGGGCTGCATGGCTACACCTTC. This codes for CATSDTAGLHGYTF.

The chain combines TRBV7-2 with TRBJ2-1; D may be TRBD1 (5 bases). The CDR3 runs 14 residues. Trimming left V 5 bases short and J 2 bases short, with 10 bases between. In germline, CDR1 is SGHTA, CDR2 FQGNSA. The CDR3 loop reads CASSPQGAYNEQFF. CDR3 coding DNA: TGTGCCAGCAGCCCCCAGGGTGCCTACAATGAGCAGTTCTTC.

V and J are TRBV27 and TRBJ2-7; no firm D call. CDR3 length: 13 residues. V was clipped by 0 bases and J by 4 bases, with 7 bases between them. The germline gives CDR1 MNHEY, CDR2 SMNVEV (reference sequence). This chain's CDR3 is CASSLSSLYEQYF. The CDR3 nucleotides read TGTGCCAGCAGTTTATCGTCCCTGTACGAGCAGTACTTC.

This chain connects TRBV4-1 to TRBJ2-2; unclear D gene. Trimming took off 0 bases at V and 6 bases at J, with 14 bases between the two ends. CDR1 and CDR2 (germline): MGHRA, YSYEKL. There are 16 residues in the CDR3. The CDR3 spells CASSQDWQLLSGELFF. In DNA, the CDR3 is TGCGCCAGCAGCCAAGATTGGCAGTTATTGTCCGGGGAGCTGTTTTTT.

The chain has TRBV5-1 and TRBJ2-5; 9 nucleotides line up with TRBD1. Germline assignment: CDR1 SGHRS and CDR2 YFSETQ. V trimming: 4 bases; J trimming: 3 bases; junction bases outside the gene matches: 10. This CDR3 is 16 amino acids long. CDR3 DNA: TGCGCCAGCAGCCGTTTCGGACAGGGGCAAGAAGAGACCCAGTACTTC. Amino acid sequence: CASSRFGQGQEETQYF.

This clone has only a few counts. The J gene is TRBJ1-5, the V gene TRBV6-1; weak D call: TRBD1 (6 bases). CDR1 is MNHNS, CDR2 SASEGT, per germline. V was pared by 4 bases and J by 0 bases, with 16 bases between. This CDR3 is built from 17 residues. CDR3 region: CASSARWDTSSNQPQHF. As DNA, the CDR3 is TGTGCCAGCAGTGCCCGTTGGGACACCTCTAGCAATCAGCCCCAGCATTTT.

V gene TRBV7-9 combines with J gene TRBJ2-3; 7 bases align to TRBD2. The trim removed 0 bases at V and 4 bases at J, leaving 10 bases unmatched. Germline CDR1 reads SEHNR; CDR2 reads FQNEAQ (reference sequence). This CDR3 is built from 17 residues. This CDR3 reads CASSLALAGVSADTQYF. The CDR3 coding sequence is TGTGCCAGCAGCTTAGCATTGGCGGGAGTCTCGGCAGATACGCAGTATTTT.

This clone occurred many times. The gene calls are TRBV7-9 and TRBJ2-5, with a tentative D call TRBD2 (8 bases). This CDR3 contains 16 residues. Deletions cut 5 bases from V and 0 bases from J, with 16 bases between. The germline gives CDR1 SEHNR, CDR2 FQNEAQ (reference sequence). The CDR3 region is CASSPPGGGDQETQYF. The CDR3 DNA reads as TGTGCCAGCAGCCCTCCGGGAGGGGGCGACCAAGAGACCCAGTACTTC.

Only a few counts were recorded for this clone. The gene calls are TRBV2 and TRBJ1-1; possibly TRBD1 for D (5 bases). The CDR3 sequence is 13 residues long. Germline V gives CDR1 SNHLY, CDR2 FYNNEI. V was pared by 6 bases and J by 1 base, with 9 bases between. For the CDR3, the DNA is TGTGCCAGCAGAGACAGTCGGAACACTGAAGCTTTCTTT. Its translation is CASRDSRNTEAFF.

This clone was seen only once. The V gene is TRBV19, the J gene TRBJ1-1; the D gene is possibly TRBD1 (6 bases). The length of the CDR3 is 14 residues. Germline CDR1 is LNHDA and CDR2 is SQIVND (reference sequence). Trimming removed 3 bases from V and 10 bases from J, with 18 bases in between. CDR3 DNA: TGTGCCAGTAGTATGGGGACAATTGCGTCGGGAGCTTTCTTT. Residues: CASSMGTIASGAFF.

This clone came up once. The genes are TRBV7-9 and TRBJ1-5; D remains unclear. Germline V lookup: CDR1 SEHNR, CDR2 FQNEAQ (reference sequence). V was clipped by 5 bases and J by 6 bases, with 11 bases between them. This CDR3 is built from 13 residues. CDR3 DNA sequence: TGTGCCAGCAGCCTACGAGGAGGTCAGCCCCAGCATTTT. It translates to CASSLRGGQPQHF. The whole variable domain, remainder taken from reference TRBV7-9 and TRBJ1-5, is DTGVSQNPRHKITKRGQNVTFRCDPISEHNRLYWYRQTLGQGPEFLTYFQNEAQLEKSRLLSDRFSAERPKGSFSTLEIQRTEQGDSAMYLCASSLRGGQPQHFGDGTRLSIL.

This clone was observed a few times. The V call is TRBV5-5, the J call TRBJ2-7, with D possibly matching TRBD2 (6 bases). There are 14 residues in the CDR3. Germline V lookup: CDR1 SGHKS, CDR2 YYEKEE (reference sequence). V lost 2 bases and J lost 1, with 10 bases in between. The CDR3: CASSLAEGSYEQYF. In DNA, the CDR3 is TGTGCCAGCAGCTTAGCGGAGGGGTCCTACGAGCAGTACTTC.

This CDR3 reads CASSRGLANTGELFF. Here the CDR3 DNA reads TGTGCCAGCAGCCGCGGACTGGCGAACACCGGGGAGCTGTTTTTT. V and J are TRBV6-4 and TRBJ2-2, with a tentative D call TRBD2 (5 bases). The CDR3 runs 15 residues. Deletions cut 6 bases from V and 0 bases from J, with 11 bases between. Looked up from germline, CDR1 is MRHNA and CDR2 is SNTAGT.

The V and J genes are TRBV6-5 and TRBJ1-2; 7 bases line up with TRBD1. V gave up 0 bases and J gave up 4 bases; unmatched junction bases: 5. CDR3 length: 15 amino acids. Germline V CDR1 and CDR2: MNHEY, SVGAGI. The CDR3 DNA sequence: TGTGCCAGCAGTTACTCGGGGGGACAGACCTATGGCTACACCTTC. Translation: CASSYSGGQTYGYTF.

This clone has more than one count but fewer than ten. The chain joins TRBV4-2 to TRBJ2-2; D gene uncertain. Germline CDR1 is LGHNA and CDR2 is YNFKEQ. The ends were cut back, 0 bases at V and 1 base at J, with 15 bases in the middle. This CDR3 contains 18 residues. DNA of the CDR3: TGTGCCAGCAGCCAAGATCTTACCAGGCCGTTGAACACCGGGGAGCTGTTTTTT. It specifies CASSQDLTRPLNTGELFF.

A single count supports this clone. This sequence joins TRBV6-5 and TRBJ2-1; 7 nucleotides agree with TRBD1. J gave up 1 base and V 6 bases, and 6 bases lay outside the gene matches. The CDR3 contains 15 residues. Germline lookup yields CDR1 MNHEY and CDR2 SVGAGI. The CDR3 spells CASSPTGMSYNEQFF. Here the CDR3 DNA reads TGTGCCAGCAGCCCGACAGGGATGTCCTACAATGAGCAGTTCTTC.

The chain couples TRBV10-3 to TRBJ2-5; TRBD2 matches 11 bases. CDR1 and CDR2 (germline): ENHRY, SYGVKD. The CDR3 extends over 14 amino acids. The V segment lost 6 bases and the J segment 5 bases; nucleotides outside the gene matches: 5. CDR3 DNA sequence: TGTGCCATCAGCACGTTAGCGGGAGGGGAGACCCAGTACTTC. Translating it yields CAISTLAGGETQYF.

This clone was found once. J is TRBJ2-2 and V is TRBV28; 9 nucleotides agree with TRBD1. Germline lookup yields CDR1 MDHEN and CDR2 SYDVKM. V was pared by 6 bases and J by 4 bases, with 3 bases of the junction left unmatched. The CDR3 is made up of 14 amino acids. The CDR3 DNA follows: TGTGCCAGCAGGGACAGGGGCTCCACCGGGGAGCTGTTTTTT. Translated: CASRDRGSTGELFF.

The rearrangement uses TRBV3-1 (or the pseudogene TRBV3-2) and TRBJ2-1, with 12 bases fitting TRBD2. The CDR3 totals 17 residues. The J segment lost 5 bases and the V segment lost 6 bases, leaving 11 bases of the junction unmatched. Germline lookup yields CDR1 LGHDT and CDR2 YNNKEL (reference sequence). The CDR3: CASRRRLAGDHNNEQFF. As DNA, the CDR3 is TGTGCCAGCAGACGCAGACTAGCGGGAGATCACAACAATGAGCAGTTCTTC.

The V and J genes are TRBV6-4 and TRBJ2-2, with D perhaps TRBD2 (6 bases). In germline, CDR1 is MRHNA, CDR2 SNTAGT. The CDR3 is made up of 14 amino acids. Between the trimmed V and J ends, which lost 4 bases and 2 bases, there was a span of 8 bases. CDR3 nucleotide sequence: TGTGCCAGCAGTGTAGGACTAAACACCGGGGAGCTGTTTTTT. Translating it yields CASSVGLNTGELFF.

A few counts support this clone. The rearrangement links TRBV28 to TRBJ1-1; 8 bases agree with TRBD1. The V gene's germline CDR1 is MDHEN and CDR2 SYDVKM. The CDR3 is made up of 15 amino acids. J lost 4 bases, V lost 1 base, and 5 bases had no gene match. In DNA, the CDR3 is TGTGCCAGCAGTTTATTGACAGGGGCTATCACTGAAGCTTTCTTT. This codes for CASSLLTGAITEAFF.

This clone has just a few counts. CDR3 DNA sequence: TGTGCCAGCTCACCCCGACAGGGGCTCGACAATCAGCCCCAGCATTTT. It codes for CASSPRQGLDNQPQHF. The chain carries TRBV18 and TRBJ1-5; 8 nucleotides align to TRBD1. The CDR3 length is 16 residues. Trimming took 3 bases from V and 3 from J; bases not matched to a gene: 7. Germline loops: CDR1 KGHSH, CDR2 LQKENI.